One sample yielded the 17 T cell receptor beta chains listed below, sequenced in a study of T cell repertoires in cytomegalovirus infection. A single record per CDR3 protein comes from TCRdb applying MiXCR to the reads. The sample includes fewer than 200,000 distinct CDR3 sequences, roughly a fifth of them seen just once. The antigens these receptors bind are not known. This specimen consisted of CD8+ T cells from cultured PBMCs, obtained from culture after CMV antigen stimulation. The receptor source for this set is a human donor in good health (CMV status not recorded). Some clones in this sample may be carry-over from other donors' samples.

This chain links TRBV11-3 with TRBJ1-1, with D unresolved. Germline V gene lookup returns CDR1 SGHNT and CDR2 YENEEA. V lost 1 base to trimming and J lost 2 bases, with 8 bases between them. The CDR3 spans 14 residues. The CDR3 DNA reads TGTGCCAGCAGCTTAGTGGGGAGCAACACTGAAGCTTTCTTT. Protein product: CASSLVGSNTEAFF.

This chain links TRBV7-6 with TRBJ2-2; TRBD2 agrees at 7 bases. The CDR3 totals 18 residues. From germline, CDR1 is SGHVS and CDR2 FNYEAQ. V shed 2 bases, J shed 1 base, and the junction held 10 bases outside the gene matches. CDR3 nucleotide sequence: TGTGCCAGCAGCTTATATGTAGCTAGCGGACTGAACACCGGGGAGCTGTTTTTT. Protein: CASSLYVASGLNTGELFF.

This clonotype was recorded a few times. The rearrangement links TRBV12-3 or TRBV12-4 to TRBJ1-2, with a tentative D call TRBD1 (5 bases). V was clipped by 5 bases and J by 3 bases, with 22 bases between them. The CDR3 contains 17 residues. CDR3 DNA sequence: TGTGCCAGCAGTCACCTGCTCCAGGAAACCAGGGACTATGGCTACACCTTC. It yields the protein CASSHLLQETRDYGYTF.

This clonotype showed up many times. The V and J genes are TRBV7-6 and TRBJ1-1; TRBD1 matches 9 bases. Per the germline V gene, CDR1 is SGHVS and CDR2 is FNYEAQ. V lost 4 bases to trimming and J lost 4 bases; unmatched junction nucleotides: 4. This CDR3 has 14 amino acids. CDR3 loop: CASSSGQGFTEAFF. In DNA, the CDR3 is TGTGCCAGCAGCTCGGGACAGGGATTCACTGAAGCTTTCTTT.

The chain combines TRBV11-1 with TRBJ2-7; D may be TRBD1 (8 bases). Germline CDR1 SGHAT, CDR2 FQDESV (reference sequence). The CDR3 totals 14 residues. The V end was cut by 4 bases, the J end by 8 bases, with 18 bases between. The CDR3 protein is CASSSGGQGAKQYF. The CDR3 coding sequence is TGTGCCAGCAGCTCGGGGGGCCAGGGGGCGAAGCAGTACTTC.

This clonotype was seen more than once but under ten times. J is TRBJ2-5 and V is TRBV4-3; a weak D match, TRBD1 (5 bases). The V gene's germline CDR1 is LGHNA and CDR2 YSLEER. Trimming left V 4 bases short and J 2 bases short, with 23 bases between. This CDR3 contains 18 residues. CDR3 sequence: CASSLWGGPEGGQETQYF. The CDR3 DNA reads TGCGCCAGCAGCCTCTGGGGCGGCCCAGAAGGTGGGCAAGAGACCCAGTACTTC.

The genes are TRBV27 and TRBJ1-1, with D perhaps TRBD1 (5 bases). This CDR3 has 15 amino acids. The V end lost 5 bases, the J end lost 8 bases, and 21 bases lay between the germline ends. CDR1 and CDR2 (germline): MNHEY, SMNVEV (reference sequence). The CDR3: CASSPFRGAGSEAFF. CDR3 DNA sequence: TGTGCCAGCAGTCCCTTTAGAGGGGCCGGGTCCGAAGCTTTCTTT.

The table lists this clonotype with a few counts. This rearrangement joins TRBV7-8 to TRBJ1-2; TRBD1 agrees at 12 bases. V was clipped by 5 bases and J by 7 bases; unmatched bases: 8. CDR3 size: 15 residues. CDR1 and CDR2 (germline): SGHVS, FQNEAQ. CDR3 region: CASSLSGQGAFGYTF. CDR3 nucleotides: TGTGCCAGCAGCCTCTCGGGACAGGGGGCGTTTGGCTACACCTTC.

This sequence joins TRBV7-8 and TRBJ2-3, with D tentatively TRBD2 (5 bases). Germline CDR1 and CDR2: SGHVS and FQNEAQ. This CDR3 comprises 16 residues. The V end lost 5 bases, the J end lost 4 bases, and 19 bases lay between the germline ends. Written as DNA, the CDR3 is TGTGCCAGCAGCCTACCAAGCGGATCGCTGGCAGATACGCAGTATTTT. Translating it yields CASSLPSGSLADTQYF.

This clonotype was detected a few times. The chain couples TRBV5-6 to TRBJ2-7, with D maybe TRBD1 (6 bases). Germline V gives CDR1 SGHDT, CDR2 YYEEEE. Trimming pared 0 bases from V and 2 bases from J, leaving 15 bases between. CDR3 length: 16 residues. CDR3 in amino acids: CASSLEQGSFPYEQYF. The DNA of the CDR3 is TGTGCCAGCAGCTTGGAACAGGGATCTTTCCCCTACGAGCAGTACTTC.

This clonotype has a handful of counts. V gene TRBV7-2 combines with J gene TRBJ2-7, with a tentative D call TRBD2 (6 bases). V shed 3 bases and J shed 4 bases, with 13 bases lying between them. The germline V gene has CDR1 SGHTA and CDR2 FQGNSA. The CDR3 is made up of 14 amino acids. The CDR3 DNA sequence: TGTGCCAGCAGCTTGGGGCCGGGGAGGTACGAGCAGTACTTC. Translation gives CASSLGPGRYEQYF.

The rearrangement links TRBV7-8 to TRBJ1-5, with a possible D match to TRBD1 (6 bases). V dropped 4 bases and J dropped 4 bases, with 11 bases sitting between them. Germline V lookup: CDR1 SGHVS, CDR2 FQNEAQ. This CDR3 has 14 residues. The CDR3 DNA follows: TGTGCCAGCAGCTCCCACAGGGTAAATCAGCCCCAGCATTTT. This sequence encodes CASSSHRVNQPQHF.

The CDR3 loop reads CASSSLVETQYF. For the CDR3, the DNA is TGTGCCAGCAGCTCCCTAGTGGAGACCCAGTACTTC. The rearrangement links TRBV7-6 to TRBJ2-5, with no clear D. Trimming left V 4 bases short and J 5 bases short, with 8 bases between. Germline CDR1 and CDR2: SGHVS and FNYEAQ. This CDR3 is built from 12 residues.

The gene calls are TRBV7-6 and TRBJ2-1, with a tentative D call TRBD2 (5 bases). The CDR3 has 17 amino acids. The V gene's germline CDR1 is SGHVS and CDR2 FNYEAQ. Between the trimmed V and J ends, which lost 1 base and 0 bases, there was a span of 13 bases. The CDR3 is CASSLEAVVSSYNEQFF. Written as DNA, the CDR3 is TGTGCCAGCAGCTTAGAAGCGGTTGTCAGCTCCTACAATGAGCAGTTCTTC.

This clonotype was counted only a few times. This chain uses TRBV12-3 or TRBV12-4 with TRBJ1-1, with unresolved D. The CDR3 is made up of 16 amino acids. V dropped 3 bases and J dropped 1 base, with 15 bases sitting between them. The chain's CDR3 is CASSFFSPFSNTEAFF. The CDR3 DNA reads as TGTGCCAGCAGTTTTTTTTCCCCCTTCTCGAACACTGAAGCTTTCTTT.

This clonotype was seen a handful of times. The J gene is TRBJ1-2, the V gene TRBV6-2 or TRBV6-3; no firm D call. V lost 5 bases to trimming and J lost 7 bases, with 20 bases between them. This CDR3 contains 15 residues. From germline, CDR1 is MNHEY and CDR2 SVGEGT. The CDR3 DNA sequence: TGTGCCAGCAGTACCCGGAAGATCGCCCTAGGTGGCTACACCTTC. This codes for CASSTRKIALGGYTF.

Only a few counts were recorded for this clonotype. The CDR3 loop reads CASSSLDGGNQPQHF. The CDR3 DNA sequence: TGTGCCAGCAGCTCCCTGGACGGGGGAAATCAGCCCCAGCATTTT. This chain links TRBV7-9 with TRBJ1-5; D might be TRBD1 (5 bases). In germline, CDR1 is SEHNR, CDR2 FQNEAQ (reference sequence). V was trimmed by 4 bases and J by 4 bases, leaving 14 bases between them. The CDR3 has 15 residues.